The clone carrying this T cell receptor (beta chain) is labeled as medium-sized. Antigen: not known. This sample is drawn from a study of ipilimumab plus nivolumab after autologous stem cell transplantation. Study-level results: Per the authors, repertoire, Treg and microbiota data justify further study.

TCRdb's table, derived via immunoSEQ multiplex PCR, lists solely in-frame clones and lacks some. The repertoire has roughly 12,000 clones, more than 60% of them found once; the top ten carry 9.5% to 11%. There are 13 residues in the CDR3. Per the germline V gene, CDR1 is LNHDA and CDR2 is SQIVND (reference sequence). The V gene lost 5 bases and the J gene lost 6 bases, with 12 bases spanning the gap. Sequencing used PBMCs, obtained in a trial of ipilimumab plus nivolumab as post-transplant consolidation. The chain is built from TRBV19 and TRBJ2-3; D gene ambiguous. This sequence was found in a male donor with multiple myeloma. For the CDR3, the DNA is TGTGCCAGTAGTTCGACCCCTAGTGATACGCAGTATTTT. The encoded protein is CASSSTPSDTQYF. The full variable domain, in which reference TRBV19 and TRBJ2-3 provide the parts outside the CDR3, is DGGITQSPKYLFRKEGQNVTLSCEQNLNHDAMYWYRQDPGQGLRLIYYSQIVNDFQKGDIAEGYSVSREKKESFPLTVTSAQKNPTAFYLCASSSTPSDTQYFGPGTRLTVL.